The clone carrying this TCR beta chain was counted many times. Treatment: skin biopsy from PPD injection site in Mantoux-positive individual. Input was roughly 1 to 1,100 ng of DNase-treated total RNA without cell sorting. Biopsied sites were PPD injections in people with a positive Mantoux test. The CDR3 has 12 residues. Deletions cut 4 bases from V and 3 bases from J, with 10 bases between. Germline CDR1 and CDR2: SQVTM and ANQGSEA. These data belong to a study of naive and memory T cell subsets. Blood and skin TCR RNA was reverse transcribed with alpha and beta constant primers. Amplification of ligated cDNA took four PCR rounds with SP2 and nested alpha and beta constant primers. TCRdb analysed the UMI-ligation and nested PCR reads with MiXCR anew, one entry per CDR3 protein. The table lists over 15,000 distinct CDR3 sequences, 8% to 10% of them singletons.

The sample was skin, taken from a tuberculin skin test site. The chain recombines TRBV29-1 with TRBJ2-7; a weak D match, TRBD2 (6 bases). This receptor was obtained from an adult in good health. CDR3 nucleotide sequence: TGCAGCGTTGCCAATAGCGGCTACGAGCAGTACTTC. Translated, it gives CSVANSGYEQYF.